One and the same sample provided the 27 T cell receptor beta chains below, sequenced in a study of cytotoxic CD8 clonotypes in ibrutinib-treated CLL. Assay: immunoSEQ multiplex PCR; the TCRdb copy retains only in-frame clones and omits some. The sample records about 140,000 clones, roughly 76% being singletons. The sample consisted of PBMCs, taken after 24 months of ibrutinib treatment. The source of these receptors is a human donor with chronic lymphocytic leukemia.

J is TRBJ1-2 and V is TRBV7-2; possible D gene TRBD1, 6 bases. Deletions cut 6 bases from V and 2 bases from J, with 10 bases between. Looked up from germline, CDR1 is SGHTA and CDR2 is FQGNSA. There are 13 residues in the CDR3. CDR3 residues: CASRQGQNYGYTF. The CDR3 DNA sequence: TGTGCCAGCAGACAAGGACAGAACTATGGCTACACCTTC. Complete variable domain (other parts from reference TRBV7-2 and TRBJ1-2): GAGVSQSPSNKVTEKGKDVELRCDPISGHTALYWYRQSLGQGLEFLIYFQGNSAPDKSGLPSDRFSAERTGGSVSTLTIQRTQQEDSAVYLCASRQGQNYGYTFGSGTRLTVV.

This clone was found a few times. The chain employs TRBV4-1 and TRBJ2-5; the D gene is possibly TRBD2 (5 bases). From germline, CDR1 is MGHRA and CDR2 YSYEKL. V was trimmed by 1 base and J by 2 bases, leaving 14 bases between them. CDR3 size: 16 residues. The CDR3 DNA follows: TGCGCCAGCAGCCAAGGGGCCGTGAGCGGTCAAGAGACCCAGTACTTC. Protein: CASSQGAVSGQETQYF.

The V and J genes are TRBV5-6 and TRBJ1-1; tentative D call: TRBD1 (5 bases). Trimming pared 0 bases from V and 3 bases from J, leaving 12 bases between. CDR3 size: 15 residues. Germline V gene data show CDR1 as SGHDT and CDR2 as YYEEEE. This chain's CDR3 is CASSLGQPGHTEAFF. CDR3 nucleotides: TGTGCCAGCAGCTTGGGACAGCCTGGGCACACTGAAGCTTTCTTT.

This clone was counted a single time. This chain links TRBV19 with TRBJ1-2, with D maybe TRBD1 (6 bases). The CDR3 runs to 13 residues. V was clipped by 10 bases and J by 8 bases, with 20 bases between them. CDR1 is LNHDA, CDR2 SQIVND, per germline (reference sequence). The CDR3 spells CATPGGGQGGYTF. DNA for the CDR3: TGTGCCACCCCCGGGGGCGGTCAAGGGGGCTACACCTTC.

V and J are TRBV11-2 and TRBJ2-7; 11 nucleotides line up with TRBD2. Germline assignment: CDR1 SGHAT and CDR2 FQNNGV. Germline trimming cut 4 bases from V and 7 bases from J; bases unmatched to any gene: 9. CDR3 length: 15 residues. CDR3 nucleotide sequence: TGTGCCAGCAGCTCCCAGACTAGCGGGGTGGGGGAGCAGTACTTC. Translating gives CASSSQTSGVGEQYF.

The chain couples TRBV18 to TRBJ2-7; maybe TRBD2 (8 bases). Germline V CDR1 and CDR2: KGHSH, LQKENI. The CDR3 has 14 residues. With 3 bases removed from V and 3 bases from J, the gap between germline ends came to 12 bases. In nucleotides, the CDR3 is TGTGCCAGCTCACCGCGGGGGGACAGCTACGAGCAGTACTTC. This gives the protein CASSPRGDSYEQYF.

This clone was counted a few times. The chain is built from TRBV7-2 and TRBJ2-7; TRBD2 matches 10 bases. The ends lost 5 bases at V and 9 bases at J; junction bases unmatched: 10. This CDR3 contains 14 residues. Looked up from germline, CDR1 is SGHTA and CDR2 is FQGNSA. The CDR3 sequence is CASSPGSSGSLQYF. CDR3 coding DNA: TGTGCCAGCAGCCCCGGCTCTAGCGGGAGTTTGCAGTACTTC.

V usage is TRBV6-5 and J usage is TRBJ2-7; D might be TRBD2 (5 bases). The CDR3 has 15 amino acids. Trimming took 6 bases from V and 2 from J, leaving 17 bases between them. Looked up from germline, CDR1 is MNHEY and CDR2 is SVGAGI. CDR3 in amino acids: CASSPHPPGTYEQYF. The DNA for the CDR3 is TGTGCCAGCAGCCCCCACCCCCCCGGGACCTACGAGCAGTACTTC.

The rearrangement uses TRBV11-2 and TRBJ1-5, with D possibly TRBD1 on 5 matching bases. Germline V gene sequence: CDR1 SGHAT, CDR2 FQNNGV. Between the trimmed V and J ends, which lost 1 base and 2 bases, there was a span of 9 bases. This CDR3 comprises 15 residues. The CDR3: CASSLVGGGNQPQHF. The CDR3 DNA reads as TGTGCCAGCAGCTTAGTGGGGGGGGGCAATCAGCCCCAGCATTTT. Looking up the rest from reference TRBV11-2 and TRBJ1-5 gives the full variable domain: EAGVAQSPRYKIIEKRQSVAFWCNPISGHATLYWYQQILGQGPKLLIQFQNNGVVDDSQLPKDRFSAERLKGVDSTLKIQPAKLEDSAVYLCASSLVGGGNQPQHFGDGTRLSIL.

This clone was observed a few times. The V gene is TRBV2, the J gene TRBJ1-2; D not certain. Germline-derived CDR1 and CDR2 are SNHLY and FYNNEI. The CDR3 length is 13 residues. V was clipped by 3 bases and J by 8 bases, with 13 bases between them. In nucleotides, the CDR3 is TGTGCCAGCAGTGAGGACGCCCCGGGAGGCTACACCTTC. It yields the protein CASSEDAPGGYTF.

There are many counts of this clone. This CDR3 is CASSPPGGQAFF. CDR3 nucleotides: TGTGCCAGTAGTCCACCGGGGGGCCAAGCTTTCTTT. The chain carries TRBV19 and TRBJ1-1, with a possible D match to TRBD1 (6 bases). V lost 5 bases to trimming and J lost 9 bases, with 13 bases between them. CDR1 is LNHDA, CDR2 SQIVND, per germline (reference sequence). The CDR3 loop spans 12 amino acids.

This rearrangement joins TRBV2 to TRBJ1-1; TRBD1 might be the D (6 bases). The CDR3 covers 14 residues. The ends were cut back, 10 bases at V and 1 base at J, with 16 bases in the middle. Germline CDR1 reads SNHLY; CDR2 reads FYNNEI. The CDR3 nucleotides read TGTGCCACCCATAAGAGGGGGGGGAACACTGAAGCTTTCTTT. Protein product: CATHKRGGNTEAFF.

The V gene is TRBV29-1, the J gene TRBJ2-7; D gene ambiguous. Germline V lookup: CDR1 SQVTM, CDR2 ANQGSEA. The V and J ends lost 6 bases and 0 bases respectively, with 6 bases between them. This CDR3 spans 11 amino acids. DNA for the CDR3: TGCAGCGTCGAGAGCTCCTACGAGCAGTACTTC. It is translated as CSVESSYEQYF.

The rearrangement links TRBV7-3 to TRBJ1-1; TRBD1 agrees at 9 bases. The CDR3 contains 20 residues. From germline, CDR1 is SGHTA and CDR2 FQGTGA. V shed 3 bases, J shed 0 bases, and the junction held 17 bases outside the gene matches. The CDR3 DNA is TGTGCCAGCAGCTTCCCCCCCTACAGGGGGCGATGTCCAATGAACACTGAAGCTTTCTTT. Translated, it gives CASSFPPYRGRCPMNTEAFF.

J is TRBJ1-2 and V is TRBV6-1; perhaps TRBD1 as D (5 bases). The V end lost 4 bases, the J end lost 0 bases, and 15 bases lay between the germline ends. CDR1 and CDR2 from the germline V gene are MNHNS and SASEGT. The CDR3 spans 16 residues. The CDR3 bases are TGTGCCAGCAGTGTGAGGGAGGGCAGGGCTAACTATGGCTACACCTTC. This translates into CASSVREGRANYGYTF.

This clone was seen only a few times. The chain uses TRBV4-2 and TRBJ1-5; D perhaps matches TRBD1 (5 bases). The CDR3 length is 16 residues. CDR1 and CDR2 from the germline V gene are LGHNA and YNFKEQ. V shed 1 base and J shed 0 bases, with 10 bases lying between them. CDR3 in amino acids: CASSQVGGYSNQPQHF. The DNA of the CDR3 is TGTGCCAGCAGCCAAGTGGGGGGTTATAGCAATCAGCCCCAGCATTTT.

A single count supports this clone. The rearrangement links TRBV4-3 to TRBJ2-1, with no clear D. Trimming pared 0 bases from V and 6 bases from J, leaving 6 bases between. Germline V gives CDR1 LGHNA, CDR2 YSLEER. The CDR3 consists of 13 residues. The CDR3 bases are TGCGCCAGCAGCCAAGATCGGGCCAATGAGCAGTTCTTC. Translation gives CASSQDRANEQFF.

V usage is TRBV28 and J usage is TRBJ1-2; TRBD1 agrees at 9 bases. The V gene's germline CDR1 is MDHEN and CDR2 SYDVKM. The trim removed 3 bases at V and 7 bases at J, leaving 12 bases unmatched. The CDR3 covers 16 residues. Here the CDR3 DNA reads TGTGCCAGCAGTTTCCCACCGGGGCGGACAGGGGCTGGCTACACCTTC. Amino acids: CASSFPPGRTGAGYTF.

The genes are TRBV7-2 and TRBJ2-1; D unresolved. The CDR3 has 12 amino acids. Trimming shortened V by 3 bases and J by 10 bases, and 10 bases separated the two germline ends. CDR1 is SGHTA and CDR2 is FQGNSA in the germline V gene. The DNA for the CDR3 is TGTGCCAGCAGCTTGGCTAAACACGAGCAGTTCTTC. It encodes CASSLAKHEQFF.

The rearrangement joins TRBV30 to TRBJ2-3, with 8 nucleotides matching TRBD2. The germline CDR1 and CDR2 sequences are GTSNPN and SVGIG (reference sequence). CDR3 length equals 13 residues. Trimming at V came to 5 bases and at J to 4 bases, leaving 5 bases not matched to a gene. DNA for the CDR3: TGTGCCTGGCAGGTAGCGGGGTCAGATACGCAGTATTTT. This gives the protein CAWQVAGSDTQYF.

This clone was seen only a few times. The chain is built from TRBV30 and TRBJ1-5; TRBD1 matches at 8 bases. The germline V gene encodes CDR1 GTSNPN and CDR2 SVGIG (reference sequence). This CDR3 comprises 13 residues. V lost 4 bases to trimming and J lost 3 bases; unmatched junction nucleotides: 2. CDR3 sequence reads: CAWTGGPNQPQHF. CDR3 coding DNA: TGTGCCTGGACAGGGGGCCCCAATCAGCCCCAGCATTTT.

CDR3 sequence: CAWSEHIYEQFF. CDR3 nucleotides: TGTGCCTGGAGTGAACACATCTATGAGCAGTTCTTC. The chain uses TRBV30 and TRBJ2-1; D unclear. Per germline, CDR1 GTSNPN and CDR2 SVGIG (reference sequence). V lost 1 base to trimming and J lost 8 bases, with 9 bases between them. This CDR3 has 12 amino acids.

Here the CDR3 DNA reads TGCAGTGCTAGCCAGGGAGGTGAAGCTTTCTTT. The encoded protein is CSASQGGEAFF. V is TRBV20-1 and J is TRBJ1-1; D possibly corresponds to TRBD1 (5 bases). With 3 bases removed from V and 7 bases from J, the gap between germline ends came to 9 bases. This CDR3 region has 11 residues. CDR1 and CDR2 (germline): DFQATT, SNEGSKA (reference sequence).

The chain recombines TRBV30 with TRBJ2-3, with 11 positions matching TRBD2. The V and J ends lost 2 bases and 2 bases, in that order; junction bases with no gene match: 3. CDR3 size: 15 residues. Germline V gives CDR1 GTSNPN, CDR2 SVGIG (reference sequence). CDR3 in amino acids: CAWSRGLAATDTQYF. The CDR3 nucleotides read TGTGCCTGGAGTCGGGGACTAGCGGCCACAGATACGCAGTATTTT.

This sequence joins TRBV9 and TRBJ2-3; 12 bases agree with TRBD2. Germline loops: CDR1 SGDLS, CDR2 YYNGEE. J gave up 5 bases and V 4 bases, and 8 bases lay outside the gene matches. This CDR3 is 16 amino acids long. The CDR3 sequence: CASSRLAGAGRDTQYF. The CDR3 nucleotides are TGTGCCAGCAGCCGACTAGCGGGGGCCGGGAGAGATACGCAGTATTTT.

The chain is built from TRBV2 and TRBJ1-5; no definite D call. The germline V gene encodes CDR1 SNHLY and CDR2 FYNNEI. The CDR3 totals 13 residues. The V end lost 4 bases, the J end lost 5 bases, and 9 bases lay between the germline ends. For the CDR3, the DNA is TGTGCCAGCAGTGTGAACGTGTATCAGCCCCAGCATTTT. Its protein is CASSVNVYQPQHF. The whole variable domain, remainder taken from reference TRBV2 and TRBJ1-5, is EPEVTQTPSHQVTQMGQEVILRCVPISNHLYFYWYRQILGQKVEFLVSFYNNEISEKSEIFDDQFSVERPDGSNFTLKIRSTKLEDSAMYFCASSVNVYQPQHFGDGTRLSIL.

This clone was observed once. The gene calls are TRBV7-6 and TRBJ1-2; D is undetermined. Trimming left V 5 bases short and J 4 bases short, with 11 bases between. Germline V lookup: CDR1 SGHVS, CDR2 FNYEAQ. CDR3 size: 13 residues. DNA for the CDR3: TGTGCCAGCAGCCCCCGGCGGGGCTATGGCTACACCTTC. It translates to CASSPRRGYGYTF.